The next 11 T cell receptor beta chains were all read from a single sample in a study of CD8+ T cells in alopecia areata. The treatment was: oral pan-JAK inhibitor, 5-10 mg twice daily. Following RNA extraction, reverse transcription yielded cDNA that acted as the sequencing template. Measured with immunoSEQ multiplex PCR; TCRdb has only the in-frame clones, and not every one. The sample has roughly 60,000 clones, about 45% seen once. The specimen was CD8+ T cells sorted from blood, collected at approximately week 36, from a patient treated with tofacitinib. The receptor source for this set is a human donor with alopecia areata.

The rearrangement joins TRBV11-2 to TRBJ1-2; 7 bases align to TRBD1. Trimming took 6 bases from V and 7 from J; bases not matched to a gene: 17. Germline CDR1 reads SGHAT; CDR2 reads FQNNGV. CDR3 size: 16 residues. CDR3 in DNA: TGTGCCAGCAGTGGATGGAAGGACAGGACGGCTCGTGGCTACACCTTC. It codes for CASSGWKDRTARGYTF.

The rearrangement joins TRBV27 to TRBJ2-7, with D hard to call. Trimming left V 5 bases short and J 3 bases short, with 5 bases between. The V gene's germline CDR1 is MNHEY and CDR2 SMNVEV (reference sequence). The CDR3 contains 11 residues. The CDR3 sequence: CASSGNYEQYF. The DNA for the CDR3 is TGTGCCAGCAGTGGCAACTACGAGCAGTACTTC.

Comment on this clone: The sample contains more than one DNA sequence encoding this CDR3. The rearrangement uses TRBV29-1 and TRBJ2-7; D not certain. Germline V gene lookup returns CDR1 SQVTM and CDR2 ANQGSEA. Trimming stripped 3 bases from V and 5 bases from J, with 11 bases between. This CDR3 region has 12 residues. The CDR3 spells CSVEDRADEQYF. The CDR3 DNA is TGCAGCGTTGAGGATCGGGCAGACGAGCAGTACTTC.

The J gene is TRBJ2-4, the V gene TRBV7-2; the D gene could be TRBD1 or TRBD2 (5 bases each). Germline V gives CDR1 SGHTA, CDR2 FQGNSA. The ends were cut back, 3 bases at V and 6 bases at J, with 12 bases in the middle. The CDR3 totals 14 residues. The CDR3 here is CASSLSGGGNIQYF. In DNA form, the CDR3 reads TGTGCCAGCAGCTTGAGTGGGGGTGGAAACATTCAGTACTTC.

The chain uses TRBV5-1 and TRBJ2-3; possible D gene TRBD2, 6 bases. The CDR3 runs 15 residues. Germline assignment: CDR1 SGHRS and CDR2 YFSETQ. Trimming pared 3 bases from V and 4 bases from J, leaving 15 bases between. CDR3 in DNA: TGCGCCAGCAGCTCGCCGGGAGAGGGACCAGATACGCAGTATTTT. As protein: CASSSPGEGPDTQYF.

The CDR3 bases are TGTGCCACCAGCAGAGATCCGAGACTAGATGAGCAGTTCTTC. It translates to CATSRDPRLDEQFF. The gene calls are TRBV15 and TRBJ2-1, with a tentative D call TRBD2 (6 bases). CDR3 size: 14 residues. Germline V gene data show CDR1 as LNHNV and CDR2 as YYDKDF (reference sequence). The V gene lost 0 bases and the J gene lost 8 bases, with 11 bases spanning the gap.

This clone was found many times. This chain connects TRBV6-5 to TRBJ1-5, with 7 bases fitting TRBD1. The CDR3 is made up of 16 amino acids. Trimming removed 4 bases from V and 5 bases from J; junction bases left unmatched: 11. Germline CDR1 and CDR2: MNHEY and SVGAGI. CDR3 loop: CASSLTSGTVHQPQHF. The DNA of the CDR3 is TGTGCCAGCAGTTTAACCTCCGGGACAGTTCATCAGCCCCAGCATTTT.

The CDR3 sequence is CASSWGRTNEQFF. CDR3 bases: TGTGCCAGCAGCTGGGGCCGTACCAATGAGCAGTTCTTC. The chain joins TRBV5-4 to TRBJ2-1; D may be TRBD1 (5 bases). CDR3 length: 13 residues. Germline V gene sequence: CDR1 SGHNT, CDR2 YYREEE (reference sequence). The V and J ends lost 3 bases and 6 bases respectively, with 10 bases between them. The full variable domain, rest sourced from reference TRBV5-4 and TRBJ2-1, is ETGVTQSPTHLIKTRGQQVTLRCSSQSGHNTVSWYQQALGQGPQFIFQYYREEENGRGNFPPRFSGLQFPNYSSELNVNALELDDSALYLCASSWGRTNEQFFGPGTRLTVL.

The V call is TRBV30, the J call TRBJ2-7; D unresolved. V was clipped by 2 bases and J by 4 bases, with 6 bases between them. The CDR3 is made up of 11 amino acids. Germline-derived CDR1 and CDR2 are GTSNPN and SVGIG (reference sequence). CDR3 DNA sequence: TGTGCCTGGAGTACGACGTACGAGCAGTACTTC. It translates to CAWSTTYEQYF.

Here the CDR3 DNA reads TGCAGCGTTGAAGGAGCACGACTATCCCAAGGGGAGCAGTTCTTC. It specifies CSVEGARLSQGEQFF. The chain couples TRBV29-1 to TRBJ2-1, with D possibly TRBD2 on 5 matching bases. Germline V gene data show CDR1 as SQVTM and CDR2 as ANQGSEA. This CDR3 is 15 amino acids long. Trimming took off 1 base at V and 10 bases at J, with 20 bases between the two ends.

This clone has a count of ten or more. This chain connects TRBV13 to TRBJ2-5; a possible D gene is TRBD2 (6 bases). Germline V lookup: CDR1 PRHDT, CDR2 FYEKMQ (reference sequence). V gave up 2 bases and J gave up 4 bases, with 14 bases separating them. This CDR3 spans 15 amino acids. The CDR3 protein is CASSLPGTAAETQYF. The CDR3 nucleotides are TGTGCCAGCAGCTTACCTGGGACTGCTGCAGAGACCCAGTACTTC.